The present entry profiles one T cell receptor beta chain with its context. Antigen: not known. Using a J-beta primer mix together with a sample-barcoded 5' primer, a second PCR was run for roughly 6 to 12 cycles. Each of the cDNA molecules was tagged by a template-switch adaptor with 12 random nucleotides. CDR3-containing paired-end reads numbering at least 2.5 million came from each sample. MiXCR, applied by TCRdb to the 5' RACE reads, yields one record per CDR3 protein. Found here are 910,000 or so distinct CDR3 sequences, roughly half of them singletons; the top ten hold roughly a fifth. Losses at the gene ends were 7 bases for V and 9 bases for J; bases not matched to a gene: 5. CDR1 and CDR2 from the germline V gene are MNHEY and SVGAGI. The CDR3 contains 14 residues. The data were taken from a study of blood T cells in healthy people across ages. General observations from the study: Those diversity estimates obtained from one million T cells were thought to be underestimates.

The chain joins TRBV6-5 to TRBJ2-3, with 15 bases identical to TRBD2. The sample was blood. The sequence was collected from a woman aged 55-75 years in good health. The CDR3 DNA sequence: TGTGCCAGCACAGGGACTAGCGGGGGGAAAACGCAGTATTTT. The encoded protein is CASTGTSGGKTQYF.